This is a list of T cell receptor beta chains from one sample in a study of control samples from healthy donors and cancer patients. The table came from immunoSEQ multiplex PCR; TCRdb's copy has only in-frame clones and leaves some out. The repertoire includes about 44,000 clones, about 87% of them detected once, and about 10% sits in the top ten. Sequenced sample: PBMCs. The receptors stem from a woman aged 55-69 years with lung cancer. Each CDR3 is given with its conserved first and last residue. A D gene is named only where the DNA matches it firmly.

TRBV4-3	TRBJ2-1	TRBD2	CASSLAGVASSYNEQFF	TGCGCCAGCAGCTTAGCGGGAGTGGCTAGCTCCTACAATGAGCAGTTCTTC
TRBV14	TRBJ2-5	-	CASSHSETQYF	TGTGCCAGCAGCCATTCAGAGACCCAGTACTTC
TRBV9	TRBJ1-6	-	CASSATWNNSPLHF	TGTGCCAGCAGCGCTACATGGAATAATTCACCCCTCCACTTT
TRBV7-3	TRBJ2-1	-	CASSLKPALEEQFF	TGTGCCAGCAGCTTAAAGCCAGCGTTGGAGGAGCAGTTCTTC
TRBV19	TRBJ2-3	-	CATANTDTQYF	TGTGCCACCGCAAACACAGATACGCAGTATTTT
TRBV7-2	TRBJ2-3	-	CASSLVRDPGTQYF	TGTGCCAGCAGCTTAGTCCGGGACCCGGGTACGCAGTATTTT
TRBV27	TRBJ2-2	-	CASSLTPGQADTGELFF	TGTGCCAGCAGTTTAACCCCGGGACAAGCAGACACCGGGGAGCTGTTTTTT
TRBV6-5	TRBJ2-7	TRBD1	CASSIDRESYEQYF	TGTGCCAGCAGCATCGACAGGGAGTCCTACGAGCAGTACTTC
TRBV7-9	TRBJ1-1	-	CASSLGSGESDTEAFF	TGTGCCAGCAGCTTAGGGTCAGGGGAGTCGGACACTGAAGCTTTCTTT
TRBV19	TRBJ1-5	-	CASSLGGGGQPQHF	TGTGCCAGTAGTCTGGGCGGGGGCGGTCAGCCCCAGCATTTT
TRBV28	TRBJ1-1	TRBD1	CASSLYRDRGRRAEAFF	TGTGCCAGCAGTTTATACCGGGACAGGGGAAGGAGGGCTGAAGCTTTCTTT
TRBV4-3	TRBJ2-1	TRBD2	CASSQDTSGGEQFF	TGCGCCAGCAGCCAAGATACTAGCGGTGGTGAGCAGTTCTTC